This TCR beta chain was identified during a study of CD8 T cells in Susac syndrome. Controls were drawn from healthy donors and were matched for age and sex. The germline CDR1 and CDR2 sequences are LGHDT and YNNKEL (reference sequence). The trim removed 3 bases at V and 0 bases at J, leaving 1 base unmatched. This CDR3 comprises 15 residues. RNA in amounts of roughly 0.5 to 1 ug was reverse transcribed with random hexamers. TCRdb re-called the immunoSEQ multiplex PCR reads through MiXCR, storing one row per CDR3 protein. The sample holds under 200,000 distinct CDR3 sequences, about 91% seen once. The rearrangement uses TRBV3-1 and TRBJ2-7; 11 positions agree with TRBD2. Sequenced material: CD4+ T cells from PBMCs. This clonotype was obtained from a human donor in good health. This CDR3 reads CASSQLAGGSYEQYF. The CDR3 DNA reads TGTGCCAGCAGCCAGCTAGCGGGGGGCTCCTACGAGCAGTACTTC.